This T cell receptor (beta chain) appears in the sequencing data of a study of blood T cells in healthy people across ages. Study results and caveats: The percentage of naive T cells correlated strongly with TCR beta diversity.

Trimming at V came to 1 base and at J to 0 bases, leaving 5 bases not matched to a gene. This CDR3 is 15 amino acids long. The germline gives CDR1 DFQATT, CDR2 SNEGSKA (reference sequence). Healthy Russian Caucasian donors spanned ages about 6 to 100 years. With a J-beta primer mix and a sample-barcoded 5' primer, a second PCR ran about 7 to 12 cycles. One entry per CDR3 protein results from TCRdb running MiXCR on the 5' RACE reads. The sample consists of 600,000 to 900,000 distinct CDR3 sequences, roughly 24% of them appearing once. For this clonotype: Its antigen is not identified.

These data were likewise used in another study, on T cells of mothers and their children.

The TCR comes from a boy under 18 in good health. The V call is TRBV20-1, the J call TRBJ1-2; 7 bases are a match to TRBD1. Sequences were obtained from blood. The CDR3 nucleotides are TGCAGTGCTAGAGCACAGGGGACAACTAACTATGGCTACACCTTC. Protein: CSARAQGTTNYGYTF.